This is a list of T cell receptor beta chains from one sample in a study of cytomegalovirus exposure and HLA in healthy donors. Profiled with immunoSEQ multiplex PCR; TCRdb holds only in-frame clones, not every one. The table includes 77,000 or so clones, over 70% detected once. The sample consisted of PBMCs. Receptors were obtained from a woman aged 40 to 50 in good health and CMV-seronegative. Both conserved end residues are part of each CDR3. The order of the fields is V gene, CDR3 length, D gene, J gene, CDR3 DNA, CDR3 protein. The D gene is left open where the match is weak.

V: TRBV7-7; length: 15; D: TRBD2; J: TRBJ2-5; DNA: TGTGCTAGCAGCTTAGCGGGGGGGGTTGAAGAGACCCAGTACTTC; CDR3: CASSLAGGVEETQYF
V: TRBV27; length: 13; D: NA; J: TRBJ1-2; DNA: TGTGCCAGCAGAGACCAGGGTTGGGTTGGCTACACCTTC; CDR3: CASRDQGWVGYTF
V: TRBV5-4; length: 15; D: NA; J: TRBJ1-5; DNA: TGTGCCAGCAGCGCGGGGCCGTCTAGCAATCAGCCCCAGCATTTT; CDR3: CASSAGPSSNQPQHF
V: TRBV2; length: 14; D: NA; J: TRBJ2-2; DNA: TGTGCCAGCAGTGGCTACCTGAACACCGGGGAGCTGTTTTTT; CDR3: CASSGYLNTGELFF
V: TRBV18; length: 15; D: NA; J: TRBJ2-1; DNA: TGTGCCAGCTCTCGACCAATCGGGGTCCCGAATGAGCAGTTCTTC; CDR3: CASSRPIGVPNEQFF
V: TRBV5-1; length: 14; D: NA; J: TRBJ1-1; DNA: TGCGCCAGCAGCTTGGAGGGGCATAACACTGAAGCTTTCTTT; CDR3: CASSLEGHNTEAFF
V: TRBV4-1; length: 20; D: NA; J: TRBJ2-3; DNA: TGCGCCAGCAGCCGAGCCCAGGGGTACGCGGGGGCTTTCGACACAGATACGCAGTATTTT; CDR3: CASSRAQGYAGAFDTDTQYF
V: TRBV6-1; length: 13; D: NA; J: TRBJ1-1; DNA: TGTGCCAGCAGTCGGAGGGGGGGAACTGAAGCTTTCTTT; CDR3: CASSRRGGTEAFF
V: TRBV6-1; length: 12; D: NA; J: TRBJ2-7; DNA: TGTGCCAGCAGTAACTACCTCCACGAGCAGTACTTC; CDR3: CASSNYLHEQYF
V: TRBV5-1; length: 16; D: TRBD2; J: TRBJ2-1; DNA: TGCGCCAGCAGCTTGTTTCTAGCGGGGGGGCTCGATGAGCAGTTCTTC; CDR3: CASSLFLAGGLDEQFF
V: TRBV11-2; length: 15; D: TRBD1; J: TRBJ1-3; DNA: TGTGCCAGCAGCCGAAACAGGGGACCTGGAAACACCATATATTTT; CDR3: CASSRNRGPGNTIYF
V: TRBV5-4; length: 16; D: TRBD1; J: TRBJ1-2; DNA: TGTGCCAGCAGCTTATCGGGGAGGACAGGGAGTTATGGCTACACCTTC; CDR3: CASSLSGRTGSYGYTF
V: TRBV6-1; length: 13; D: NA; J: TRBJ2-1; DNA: TGTGCCAGCATTTACAGCCTCTACAATGAGCAGTTCTTC; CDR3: CASIYSLYNEQFF
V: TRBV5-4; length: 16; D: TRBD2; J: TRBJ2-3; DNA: TGTGCCAGCAGCTCGTACGGGGGGTCCAATCCGGGTACGCAGTATTTT; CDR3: CASSSYGGSNPGTQYF
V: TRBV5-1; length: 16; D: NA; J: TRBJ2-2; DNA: TGCGCCAGCAGCTTGGCCGGGGGAGTTGGCACCGGGGAGCTGTTTTTT; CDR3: CASSLAGGVGTGELFF
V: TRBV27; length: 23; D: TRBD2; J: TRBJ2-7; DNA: TGTGCCAGCAGTCTCGCACCCGAGATGAGCCGCCGTCTTTTAGCGGGAGCTGAGAGGGAGCAGTACTTC; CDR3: CASSLAPEMSRRLLAGAEREQYF